The clone carrying this T cell receptor (beta chain) is a singleton in its sample. Antigen specificity is unknown. The germline gives CDR1 MNHNS, CDR2 SASEGT. Trimming at V came to 4 bases and at J to 9 bases, leaving 4 bases not matched to a gene. This CDR3 spans 12 amino acids. This PCR relied on a set of 60 Vbeta primers and 13 Jbeta primers. The table came from immunoSEQ multiplex PCR; TCRdb's copy has only in-frame clones and leaves some out. The sample contains approximately 150,000 clones, 75% to 80% of which appear only once. The record originates from a study of cytomegalovirus exposure and HLA in healthy donors. The study's findings and limits: DRB1 showed the most TCR associations and HLA-C the fewest in a later analysis, as rates varied by HLA locus.

The V and J genes are TRBV6-1 and TRBJ1-2, with TRBD1 matching 8 bases. Sample: PBMCs. This clonotype originated in a female donor in good health and CMV-seronegative. CDR3: CASSGDRIRYTF. DNA of the CDR3: TGTGCCAGCAGTGGGGACAGGATCCGCTACACCTTC.